These 27 T cell receptor beta chains were sequenced from one sample in a study of radiotherapy plus CTLA-4 blockade in lung cancer. The protocol was immunoSEQ multiplex PCR, while the TCRdb copy is restricted to in-frame clones and leaves out a portion. The sample consists of fewer than 65,000 clones, 70% to 85% of them appearing once. The sample consisted of peripheral blood, taken from a patient treated with radiotherapy plus ipilimumab. These receptors were collected from a human donor with non-small cell lung cancer whose response to radiotherapy plus ipilimumab could not be evaluated.

This chain uses TRBV7-9 with TRBJ1-4; D is undetermined. Trimming removed 3 bases at V and 4 bases at J, with 9 bases between. Germline V gene lookup returns CDR1 SEHNR and CDR2 FQNEAQ (reference sequence). The CDR3 has 14 residues. DNA of the CDR3: TGTGCCAGCAGCTTGTCTACGGGTAATGAAAAACTGTTTTTT. Translating it yields CASSLSTGNEKLFF.

This clone was counted between two and nine times. One end of the junction is discordant with germline, which a read error may explain. The V call is TRBV2, the J call TRBJ1-1; D is possibly TRBD1 (6 bases). Germline V lookup: CDR1 SNHLY, CDR2 FYNNEI. The CDR3 runs to 11 residues. DNA of the CDR3: TGTGCCAGCAGTGAAGCCCGGACAGAGCTCTTT. Encoded protein: CASSEARTELF.

V usage is TRBV9 and J usage is TRBJ2-1, with 12 bases aligning to TRBD2. This CDR3 is 16 amino acids long. Germline CDR1 and CDR2: SGDLS and YYNGEE. Germline trimming cut 4 bases from V and 7 bases from J; bases unmatched to any gene: 9. The CDR3 region has the DNA TGTGCCAGCAGCTCTAGACTAGCGGGAGTTTGGAATGAGCAGTTCTTC. Translated: CASSSRLAGVWNEQFF.

The chain links TRBV10-2 to TRBJ2-3; TRBD1 matches at 7 bases. The trim removed 5 bases at V and 4 bases at J, leaving 9 bases unmatched. The CDR3 runs to 15 residues. CDR1 is WSHSY, CDR2 SAAADI, per germline. The CDR3 DNA reads as TGCGCCAGCAGTCTTACAGGGGATCCCGCAGATACGCAGTATTTT. This codes for CASSLTGDPADTQYF.

V gene TRBV7-2 combines with J gene TRBJ2-5; 8 bases align to TRBD2. This CDR3 is 18 amino acids long. V lost 5 bases to trimming and J lost 2 bases; unmatched junction nucleotides: 16. Germline V lookup: CDR1 SGHTA, CDR2 FQGNSA. The CDR3 DNA follows: TGTGCCAGCAGCGAGAGGGGACTAGTCCCCCCCCATCAAGAGACCCAGTACTTC. Its translation is CASSERGLVPPHQETQYF.

The rearrangement uses TRBV11-2 and TRBJ2-1; TRBD2 matches 11 bases. The trim removed 3 bases at V and 4 bases at J, leaving 2 bases unmatched. Germline assignment: CDR1 SGHAT and CDR2 FQNNGV. CDR3 length: 15 residues. Here the CDR3 reads CASSLGLAEYNEQFF. The CDR3, as DNA: TGTGCCAGCAGCTTGGGACTAGCGGAATACAATGAGCAGTTCTTC.

The genes are TRBV5-1 and TRBJ2-3; TRBD1 matches 9 bases. Germline-derived CDR1 and CDR2 are SGHRS and YFSETQ. Trimming at V came to 0 bases and at J to 5 bases, leaving 4 bases not matched to a gene. The CDR3 covers 15 residues. Written as DNA, the CDR3 is TGCGCCAGCAGCTTGGATGGGACAGGGATAGATACGCAGTATTTT. Its translation: CASSLDGTGIDTQYF. Looking up the rest from reference TRBV5-1 and TRBJ2-3 gives the full variable domain: KAGVTQTPRYLIKTRGQQVTLSCSPISGHRSVSWYQQTPGQGLQFLFEYFSETQRNKGNFPGRFSGRQFSNSRSEMNVSTLELGDSALYLCASSLDGTGIDTQYFGPGTRLTVL.

The rearrangement uses TRBV5-6 and TRBJ1-6, with D tentatively TRBD1 (6 bases). Between the trimmed V and J ends, which lost 1 base and 4 bases, there was a span of 6 bases. CDR3 length equals 14 residues. The germline V gene encodes CDR1 SGHDT and CDR2 YYEEEE. CDR3 coding DNA: TGTGCCAGCAGCTTGACAGGGTATAATTCACCCCTCCACTTT. This gives the protein CASSLTGYNSPLHF.

The rearrangement uses TRBV5-1 and TRBJ2-1, with D possibly TRBD2 on 5 matching bases. Trimming removed 4 bases at V and 0 bases at J, with 11 bases between. The CDR3 contains 15 residues. Germline-derived CDR1 and CDR2 are SGHRS and YFSETQ. The CDR3 DNA reads as TGCGCCAGCAGCAACTCGGGGAACTCCTACAATGAGCAGTTCTTC. This gives the protein CASSNSGNSYNEQFF.

This clone was observed a few times. This sequence joins TRBV5-1 and TRBJ1-2; D is uncertain. CDR1 and CDR2 from the germline V gene are SGHRS and YFSETQ. With 4 bases removed from V and 4 bases from J, the gap between germline ends came to 11 bases. The CDR3 is 13 residues long. The DNA for the CDR3 is TGCGCCAGCAGCCAGACGGGGATCTATGGCTACACCTTC. Amino acids: CASSQTGIYGYTF.

DNA of the CDR3: TGTGCCAGCAGTTCAGGGCAGGGAGAGACCCAGTACTTC. Protein sequence: CASSSGQGETQYF. This rearrangement joins TRBV28 to TRBJ2-5; perhaps TRBD1 as D (5 bases). The CDR3 has 13 residues. Trimming left V 4 bases short and J 4 bases short, with 10 bases between. Per germline, CDR1 MDHEN and CDR2 SYDVKM.

The rearrangement joins TRBV7-9 to TRBJ2-5; maybe TRBD2 (6 bases). Trimming shortened V by 3 bases and J by 2 bases, and 13 bases separated the two germline ends. The CDR3 covers 15 residues. Germline CDR1 is SEHNR and CDR2 is FQNEAQ (reference sequence). As DNA, the CDR3 is TGTGCCAGCAGCTTCAATGAGGAGGGACAAGAGACCCAGTACTTC. Its protein is CASSFNEEGQETQYF.

V and J are TRBV6-5 and TRBJ1-3, with TRBD1 as a possible D gene (6 bases). Per the germline V gene, CDR1 is MNHEY and CDR2 is SVGAGI. The CDR3 loop spans 15 amino acids. Trimming cost V 6 bases and J 2 bases, with 14 bases left between them. As DNA, the CDR3 is TGTGCCAGCAGCCTTGACAGGAGGACTGGAAACACCATATATTTT. This sequence encodes CASSLDRRTGNTIYF.

Only one count was recorded for this clone. The chain combines TRBV28 with TRBJ2-7; a possible D gene is TRBD1 (6 bases). V was trimmed by 6 bases and J by 2 bases, leaving 11 bases between them. The CDR3 loop spans 13 amino acids. The V gene's germline CDR1 is MDHEN and CDR2 SYDVKM. CDR3 residues: CASSGQNPYEQYF. In nucleotides, the CDR3 is TGTGCCAGCAGCGGACAGAACCCCTACGAGCAGTACTTC.

The chain links TRBV7-2 to TRBJ2-3; D might be TRBD2 (6 bases). CDR3 length equals 17 residues. The V end was cut by 5 bases, the J end by 3 bases, with 21 bases between. CDR1 is SGHTA, CDR2 FQGNSA, per germline. CDR3 amino acids: CASSPLYSVAGTDTQYF. The CDR3 DNA sequence: TGTGCCAGCAGCCCACTTTACTCAGTGGCGGGAACAGATACGCAGTATTTT.

The J gene is TRBJ1-5, the V gene TRBV6-4; TRBD1 might be the D (5 bases). Germline V gene data show CDR1 as MRHNA and CDR2 as SNTAGT. CDR3 length: 13 amino acids. Trimming shortened V by 5 bases and J by 5 bases, and 10 bases separated the two germline ends. This CDR3 is CASSQDRDQPQHF. The CDR3 DNA follows: TGTGCCAGCAGTCAAGACAGAGATCAGCCCCAGCATTTT.

The J gene is TRBJ2-3, the V gene TRBV7-2; 12 bases are a match to TRBD2. Germline V gene data show CDR1 as SGHTA and CDR2 as FQGNSA. The CDR3 has 17 residues. V shed 5 bases and J 4 bases; nucleotides not matched to a gene: 10. The CDR3 here is CASSLTFLAGGADTQYF. The CDR3 nucleotides read TGTGCCAGCAGCCTTACCTTTCTAGCGGGGGGGGCAGATACGCAGTATTTT.

This clone was counted once. Other nucleotide sequences in the sample specify the same CDR3. The V gene is TRBV30, the J gene TRBJ1-1; D possibly corresponds to TRBD1 (6 bases). This CDR3 region has 13 residues. The V gene lost 1 base and the J gene lost 0 bases, with 6 bases spanning the gap. Germline lookup yields CDR1 GTSNPN and CDR2 SVGIG (reference sequence). For the CDR3, the DNA is TGTGCCTGGAGTGGACAGGTGAACACTGAAGCTTTCTTT. Amino acids: CAWSGQVNTEAFF.

The genes are TRBV5-4 and TRBJ2-5; possible D gene TRBD2, 5 bases. This CDR3 region has 14 residues. CDR1 is SGHNT and CDR2 is YYREEE in the germline V gene (reference sequence). V lost 4 bases to trimming and J lost 4 bases, with 14 bases between them. The CDR3 loop is CASSPGGRGETQYF. The CDR3 bases are TGTGCCAGCAGCCCGGGCGGACGGGGAGAGACCCAGTACTTC.

The V call is TRBV13, the J call TRBJ1-1; D perhaps matches TRBD1 (5 bases). The germline V gene has CDR1 PRHDT and CDR2 FYEKMQ (reference sequence). The CDR3 extends over 14 amino acids. V shed 4 bases and J shed 9 bases, with 18 bases lying between them. CDR3 loop: CASSSLGDSTQAFF. In DNA form, the CDR3 reads TGTGCCAGCAGCTCCTTGGGGGACTCTACACAAGCTTTCTTT.

The chain employs TRBV19 and TRBJ2-7; no firm D call. CDR3 length: 13 residues. Germline V gene lookup returns CDR1 LNHDA and CDR2 SQIVND (reference sequence). Trimming shortened V by 6 bases and J by 1 base, and 10 bases separated the two germline ends. The CDR3 region has the DNA TGTGCCAGTAGAGGCGGCCTTTCCTACGAGCAGTACTTC. Protein sequence: CASRGGLSYEQYF.

The V and J genes are TRBV18 and TRBJ2-1; TRBD1 aligns across 8 bases. Germline values: CDR1 KGHSH, CDR2 LQKENI. This CDR3 spans 15 amino acids. Trimming removed 3 bases from V and 8 bases from J; junction bases left unmatched: 9. CDR3 region: CASSPPGPGGDEQFF. The CDR3 DNA sequence: TGTGCCAGCTCACCCCCGGGGCCAGGGGGCGATGAGCAGTTCTTC.

This clone was detected once. This rearrangement joins TRBV2 to TRBJ2-5; 8 positions agree with TRBD1. CDR3 length: 13 residues. The V segment lost 6 bases and the J segment 5 bases; nucleotides outside the gene matches: 5. The germline V gene encodes CDR1 SNHLY and CDR2 FYNNEI. The CDR3 sequence: CASRWQGAETQYF. DNA for the CDR3: TGTGCCAGCAGGTGGCAGGGGGCGGAGACCCAGTACTTC.

The rearrangement links TRBV18 to TRBJ2-1; 9 bases fit TRBD1. Germline V gene data show CDR1 as KGHSH and CDR2 as LQKENI. The J segment lost 0 bases and the V segment lost 3 bases, leaving 3 bases of the junction unmatched. The CDR3 runs 16 residues. The CDR3 spells CASSPPTGGSYNEQFF. CDR3 coding DNA: TGTGCCAGCTCACCGCCGACAGGGGGCTCCTACAATGAGCAGTTCTTC.

As for this clone: This sample includes further DNA sequences coding for the same CDR3. The CDR3 sequence: CASSPQGYTEAFF. DNA for the CDR3: TGTGCCAGCAGCCCACAGGGATACACTGAAGCTTTCTTT. The chain employs TRBV11-2 and TRBJ1-1; TRBD1 is a possible D gene (6 bases). This CDR3 comprises 13 residues. The germline CDR1 and CDR2 sequences are SGHAT and FQNNGV. V lost 5 bases, J lost 3 bases, and 10 bases lay in between.

The table lists this clone with a count of one. The V call is TRBV7-9, the J call TRBJ2-3; 7 bases fit TRBD1. This CDR3 is built from 15 residues. The J segment lost 3 bases and the V segment lost 5 bases, leaving 8 bases of the junction unmatched. From germline, CDR1 is SEHNR and CDR2 FQNEAQ (reference sequence). The CDR3 spells CASSAPGQRTDTQYF. CDR3 coding DNA: TGTGCCAGCAGCGCACCGGGACAGAGGACAGATACGCAGTATTTT.

This clone was seen only once. The J gene is TRBJ1-5, the V gene TRBV2, with 8 bases matching TRBD1. The CDR3 sequence is 14 residues long. Germline CDR1 is SNHLY and CDR2 is FYNNEI. V lost 5 bases and J lost 4; bases outside the gene matches: 4. The CDR3 DNA is TGTGCCAGCAGTACTGACAGGGGAAATCAGCCCCAGCATTTT. Residues: CASSTDRGNQPQHF.